The 19 T cell receptor beta chains below come from one sample, sequenced in a study of OX40 agonist ivuxolimab in advanced cancers. Only in-frame clones appear in the TCRdb table, and some are missing; sequencing was by immunoSEQ multiplex PCR. Of tens of thousands of clones listed, approximately 75% are singletons. This material consisted of CD4+ or CD8+ T cells sorted from blood, taken in a trial of the OX40 agonist ivuxolimab. The receptors here all came from an adult with an advanced solid tumor such as melanoma, head and neck, liver or kidney cancer.

The chain couples TRBV5-1 to TRBJ2-1; no reliable D call. There are 15 residues in the CDR3. V gave up 1 base and J gave up 0 bases, with 8 bases separating them. Looked up from germline, CDR1 is SGHRS and CDR2 is YFSETQ. In DNA form, the CDR3 reads TGCGCCAGCAGCTTGAGGGTGAGCTCCTACAATGAGCAGTTCTTC. Its translation is CASSLRVSSYNEQFF.

This clone was seen a single time. The chain carries TRBV6-6 and TRBJ2-1; D is unclear. The CDR3 sequence is 13 residues long. V shed 7 bases and J shed 9 bases, with 16 bases lying between them. Germline V gene data show CDR1 as MNHNY and CDR2 as SVGAGI (reference sequence). This CDR3 is CASTPYELFEQFF. Written as DNA, the CDR3 is TGTGCCAGCACCCCTTACGAACTCTTTGAGCAGTTCTTC.

V gene TRBV2 combines with J gene TRBJ1-5; possible D gene TRBD1, 5 bases. This CDR3 is 15 amino acids long. V lost 6 bases to trimming and J lost 6 bases, with 18 bases between them. Germline V lookup: CDR1 SNHLY, CDR2 FYNNEI. The CDR3, as DNA: TGTGCCAGCAGCTCAGGGTTGGCTGCGAGTCAGCCCCAGCATTTT. Protein sequence: CASSSGLAASQPQHF.

This chain links TRBV6-1 with TRBJ1-1; perhaps TRBD1 as D (6 bases). Germline CDR1 MNHNS, CDR2 SASEGT. Trimming took off 2 bases at V and 4 bases at J, with 17 bases between the two ends. This CDR3 contains 16 residues. The CDR3 DNA reads TGTGCCAGCAGTGAAACTAGAGGCAGGGGCACCACTGAAGCTTTCTTT. Amino acids: CASSETRGRGTTEAFF.

This chain connects TRBV5-1 to TRBJ2-7, with 8 bases aligning to TRBD1. CDR1 and CDR2 from the germline V gene are SGHRS and YFSETQ. The CDR3 runs 15 residues. J lost 3 bases, V lost 4 bases, and 9 bases had no gene match. The CDR3 nucleotides are TGCGCCAGCAGCCAAAATGACAGGGGAGGCTACGAGCAGTACTTC. This gives the protein CASSQNDRGGYEQYF.

The V call is TRBV2, the J call TRBJ2-3; 7 nucleotides match TRBD1. The trim removed 6 bases at V and 1 base at J, leaving 7 bases unmatched. Germline-derived CDR1 and CDR2 are SNHLY and FYNNEI. This CDR3 contains 15 residues. The CDR3 loop is CASRYGDSRTDTQYF. The CDR3 DNA reads as TGTGCCAGCAGATATGGGGACAGTCGCACAGATACGCAGTATTTT.

V is TRBV5-8 and J is TRBJ2-1; no clear D. The CDR3 is 14 amino acids. V was clipped by 1 base and J by 3 bases, with 8 bases between them. CDR1 SGHTS and CDR2 YDEGEE come from the germline V gene. DNA of the CDR3: TGTGCCAGCAGCTTGCGGGTCTTCTACAATGAGCAGTTCTTC. This translates into CASSLRVFYNEQFF. Drawing the rest from reference TRBV5-8 and TRBJ2-1, the complete variable domain is EAGVTQSPTHLIKTRGQQATLRCSPISGHTSVYWYQQALGLGLQFLLWYDEGEERNRGNFPPRFSGRQFPNYSSELNVNALELEDSALYLCASSLRVFYNEQFFGPGTRLTVL.

The rearrangement uses TRBV19 and TRBJ2-1, with D possibly TRBD1 on 7 matching bases. The V end was cut by 5 bases, the J end by 2 bases, with 10 bases between. The length of the CDR3 is 14 residues. CDR1 LNHDA and CDR2 SQIVND come from the germline V gene (reference sequence). CDR3: CASSGGTAYNEQFF. The CDR3 DNA reads TGTGCCAGTAGTGGAGGGACAGCCTACAATGAGCAGTTCTTC.

This chain links TRBV7-3 with TRBJ2-2; D perhaps matches TRBD2 (5 bases). The V gene lost 3 bases and the J gene lost 3 bases, with 5 bases spanning the gap. Germline lookup yields CDR1 SGHTA and CDR2 FQGTGA. This CDR3 comprises 13 residues. CDR3 sequence (DNA): TGTGCCAGCAGCTTCGGGGACACCGGGGAGCTGTTTTTT. This codes for CASSFGDTGELFF.

This chain links TRBV19 with TRBJ2-2; D possibly matches TRBD1 or TRBD2 (5 bases each). There are 15 residues in the CDR3. Deletions cut 6 bases from V and 4 bases from J, with 15 bases between. CDR1 is LNHDA, CDR2 SQIVND, per germline (reference sequence). The CDR3 DNA is TGTGCCAGTAGAAGGGACCTTGGGGGCACCGGGGAGCTGTTTTTT. This sequence encodes CASRRDLGGTGELFF.

This chain joins TRBV6-5 and TRBJ1-5; D perhaps matches TRBD1 (6 bases). With 7 bases removed from V and 13 bases from J, the gap between germline ends came to 14 bases. This CDR3 has 11 amino acids. Germline V gene data show CDR1 as MNHEY and CDR2 as SVGAGI. The CDR3 here is CASIGDTRQHF. CDR3 sequence (DNA): TGTGCCAGCATAGGGGACACCCGGCAGCATTTT.

The rearrangement links TRBV28 to TRBJ2-7, with 7 bases lining up with TRBD1. V gave up 2 bases and J gave up 2 bases; unmatched junction bases: 6. This CDR3 has 15 amino acids. Germline V gene data show CDR1 as MDHEN and CDR2 as SYDVKM. CDR3: CASSLNRGWTYEQYF. The CDR3 nucleotides read TGTGCCAGCAGTTTAAACAGGGGTTGGACCTACGAGCAGTACTTC. Together with reference TRBV28 and TRBJ2-7, the CDR3 gives the full variable domain: DVKVTQSSRYLVKRTGEKVFLECVQDMDHENMFWYRQDPGLGLRLIYFSYDVKMKEKGDIPEGYSVSREKKERFSLILESASTNQTSMYLCASSLNRGWTYEQYFGPGTRLTVT.

The rearrangement uses TRBV6-4 and TRBJ1-2; 11 nucleotides line up with TRBD1. The CDR3 runs 15 residues. The germline gives CDR1 MRHNA, CDR2 SNTAGT. The V segment lost 7 bases and the J segment 1 base; nucleotides outside the gene matches: 5. CDR3 loop: CASTPGTGGNYGYTF. The CDR3, as DNA: TGTGCCAGCACTCCCGGGACAGGGGGTAACTATGGCTACACCTTC.

This sequence joins TRBV5-4 and TRBJ2-5; D may be TRBD2 (5 bases). Germline V gene sequence: CDR1 SGHNT, CDR2 YYREEE (reference sequence). V lost 3 bases, J lost 5 bases, and 11 bases lay in between. The CDR3 spans 13 residues. The CDR3, as DNA: TGTGCCAGCAGCTCCACGGGGTTGGAGACCCAGTACTTC. The encoded protein is CASSSTGLETQYF.

This clone was picked up a small number of times. The chain carries TRBV2 and TRBJ1-5, with a weak D call TRBD1 (5 bases). The length of the CDR3 is 14 residues. Trimming pared 4 bases from V and 4 bases from J, leaving 11 bases between. Germline CDR1 SNHLY, CDR2 FYNNEI. CDR3 amino acids: CASSGWGENQPQHF. As DNA, the CDR3 is TGTGCCAGCAGTGGGTGGGGGGAAAATCAGCCCCAGCATTTT. The entire variable domain, with the rest obtained from reference TRBV2 and TRBJ1-5, is as follows: EPEVTQTPSHQVTQMGQEVILRCVPISNHLYFYWYRQILGQKVEFLVSFYNNEISEKSEIFDDQFSVERPDGSNFTLKIRSTKLEDSAMYFCASSGWGENQPQHFGDGTRLSIL.

The chain couples TRBV9 to TRBJ2-5; 8 nucleotides match TRBD2. This CDR3 is built from 15 residues. In germline, CDR1 is SGDLS, CDR2 YYNGEE. J gave up 4 bases and V 0 bases, and 5 bases lay outside the gene matches. Here the CDR3 DNA reads TGTGCCAGCAGCGTAGGACTTACTAGCGGAGAGACCCAGTACTTC. Its protein product is CASSVGLTSGETQYF.

This rearrangement joins TRBV27 to TRBJ1-2; 8 bases agree with TRBD1. Trimming at V came to 0 bases and at J to 4 bases, leaving 7 bases not matched to a gene. From germline, CDR1 is MNHEY and CDR2 SMNVEV (reference sequence). This CDR3 has 16 amino acids. In DNA, the CDR3 is TGTGCCAGCAGTTTATCAGGCCAGGGGGCTAGCTATGGCTACACCTTC. It codes for CASSLSGQGASYGYTF.

The rearrangement joins TRBV10-3 to TRBJ2-1; D unresolved. Per germline, CDR1 ENHRY and CDR2 SYGVKD. This CDR3 is 12 amino acids long. V was trimmed by 6 bases and J by 5 bases, leaving 8 bases between them. Written as DNA, the CDR3 is TGTGCCATCAGCAATATTGACAATGAGCAGTTCTTC. The encoded protein is CAISNIDNEQFF.

The chain joins TRBV10-3 to TRBJ2-3; the match to TRBD2 covers 12 bases. This CDR3 has 14 amino acids. From germline, CDR1 is ENHRY and CDR2 SYGVKD. J was trimmed by 3 bases and V by 6 bases; bases with no gene match: 1. In nucleotides, the CDR3 is TGTGCCATCAGACTAGCGGGGGGTACAGATACGCAGTATTTT. Residues: CAIRLAGGTDTQYF.